These 7 T cell receptor beta chains were all obtained from the same sample, sequenced in a study of cytomegalovirus exposure and HLA in healthy donors. Primers for the PCR totalled 60 Vbeta and 13 Jbeta. Produced via immunoSEQ multiplex PCR; TCRdb's table is partial and in-frame only. The sample lists 100,000 or so clones; roughly 80% were seen once. The sequencing sample was made of PBMCs. The receptors originated from a man in his thirties or forties in good health and CMV-seropositive.

CDR3 in amino acids: CASSQEGEGETQYF. The CDR3 DNA reads as TGCGCCAGCAGCCAAGAGGGGGAGGGCGAGACCCAGTACTTC. V is TRBV4-1 and J is TRBJ2-5; 7 bases align to TRBD2. Losses at the gene ends were 0 bases for V and 5 bases for J; bases not matched to a gene: 3. The CDR3 covers 14 residues. The germline gives CDR1 MGHRA, CDR2 YSYEKL.

In regard to this clone: This CDR3 is also generated by other DNA sequences in the sample. The chain combines TRBV7-9 with TRBJ1-1; D remains ambiguous. Trimming cost V 3 bases and J 2 bases, with 7 bases left between them. There are 13 residues in the CDR3. Germline values: CDR1 SEHNR, CDR2 FQNEAQ (reference sequence). CDR3 residues: CASSFPGNTEAFF. The CDR3 DNA reads TGTGCCAGCAGCTTCCCGGGTAACACTGAAGCTTTCTTT.

The chain couples TRBV4-2 to TRBJ2-3, with 9 bases aligning to TRBD2. Germline assignment: CDR1 LGHNA and CDR2 YNFKEQ. V was clipped by 0 bases and J by 6 bases; unmatched bases: 7. This CDR3 has 16 amino acids. CDR3 protein: CASSQDPASGADTQYF. CDR3 sequence (DNA): TGTGCCAGCAGCCAAGATCCCGCTAGCGGGGCTGATACGCAGTATTTT.

The chain carries TRBV27 and TRBJ1-6; 8 positions match TRBD1. V shed 2 bases, J shed 10 bases, and the junction held 10 bases outside the gene matches. The CDR3 extends over 16 amino acids. The V gene's germline CDR1 is MNHEY and CDR2 SMNVEV (reference sequence). The CDR3: CASSLMQGAIGSPLHF. Here the CDR3 DNA reads TGTGCCAGCAGTTTAATGCAGGGGGCGATCGGGTCACCCCTCCACTTT.

The rearrangement uses TRBV5-1 and TRBJ2-5; 8 nucleotides agree with TRBD1. This CDR3 has 14 amino acids. Germline trimming cut 1 base from V and 3 bases from J; bases unmatched to any gene: 2. Per germline, CDR1 SGHRS and CDR2 YFSETQ. In DNA form, the CDR3 reads TGCGCCAGCAGCTTGATGGGACAGGAAGAGACCCAGTACTTC. Amino acids: CASSLMGQEETQYF.

This clone is a singleton in its sample. The chain employs TRBV2 and TRBJ1-1, with D possibly matching TRBD1 (5 bases). V was cut by 4 bases and J by 6 bases, with 12 bases left in between. This CDR3 region has 13 residues. Germline V gene data show CDR1 as SNHLY and CDR2 as FYNNEI. The CDR3 protein is CASSVAGKAEAFF. The CDR3 nucleotides read TGTGCCAGCAGTGTCGCAGGGAAGGCTGAAGCTTTCTTT.

The gene calls are TRBV2 and TRBJ1-1; D not certain. Germline CDR1 SNHLY, CDR2 FYNNEI. Between the trimmed V and J ends, which lost 0 bases and 1 base, there was a span of 6 bases. The CDR3 covers 14 residues. CDR3 DNA: TGTGCCAGCAGTGAAGCTCTAAAGAACACTGAAGCTTTCTTT. Translation gives CASSEALKNTEAFF.